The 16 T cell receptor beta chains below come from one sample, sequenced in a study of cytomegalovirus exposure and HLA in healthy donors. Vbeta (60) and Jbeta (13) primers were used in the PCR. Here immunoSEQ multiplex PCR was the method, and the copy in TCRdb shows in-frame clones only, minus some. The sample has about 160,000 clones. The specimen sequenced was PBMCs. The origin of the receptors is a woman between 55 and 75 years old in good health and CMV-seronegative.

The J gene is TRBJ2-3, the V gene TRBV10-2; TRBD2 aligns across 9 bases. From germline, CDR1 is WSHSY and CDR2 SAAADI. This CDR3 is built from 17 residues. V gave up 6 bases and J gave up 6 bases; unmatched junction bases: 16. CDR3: CASRAMTSGARWDTQYF. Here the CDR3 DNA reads TGCGCCAGCAGGGCAATGACTAGCGGAGCCCGCTGGGATACGCAGTATTTT.

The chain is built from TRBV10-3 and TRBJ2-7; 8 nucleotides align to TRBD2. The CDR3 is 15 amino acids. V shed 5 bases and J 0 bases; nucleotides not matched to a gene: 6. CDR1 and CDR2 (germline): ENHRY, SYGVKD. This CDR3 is CAISSVSGSSYEQYF. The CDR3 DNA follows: TGTGCCATCAGTTCAGTAAGCGGGAGCTCCTACGAGCAGTACTTC.

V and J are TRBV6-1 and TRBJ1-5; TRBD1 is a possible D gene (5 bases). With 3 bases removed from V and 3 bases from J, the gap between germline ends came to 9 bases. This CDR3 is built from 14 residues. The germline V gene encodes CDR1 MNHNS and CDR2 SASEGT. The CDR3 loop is CASSDSGNNQPQHF. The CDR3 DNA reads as TGTGCCAGCAGTGATTCAGGGAACAATCAGCCCCAGCATTTT.

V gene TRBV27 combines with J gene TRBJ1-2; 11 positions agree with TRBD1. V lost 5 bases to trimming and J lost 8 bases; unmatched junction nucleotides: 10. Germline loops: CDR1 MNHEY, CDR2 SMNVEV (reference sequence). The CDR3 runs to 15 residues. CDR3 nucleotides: TGTGCCAGCAGTCCCCTGAAGGACAGGGGGCAAGGCTACACCTTC. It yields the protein CASSPLKDRGQGYTF.

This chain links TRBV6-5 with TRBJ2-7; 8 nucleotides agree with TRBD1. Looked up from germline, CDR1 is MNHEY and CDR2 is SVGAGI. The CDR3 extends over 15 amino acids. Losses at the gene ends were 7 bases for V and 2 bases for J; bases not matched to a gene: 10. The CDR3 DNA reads TGTGCCAGCAAAGAGTCTGGGACAGGAGCCTACGAGCAGTACTTC. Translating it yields CASKESGTGAYEQYF.

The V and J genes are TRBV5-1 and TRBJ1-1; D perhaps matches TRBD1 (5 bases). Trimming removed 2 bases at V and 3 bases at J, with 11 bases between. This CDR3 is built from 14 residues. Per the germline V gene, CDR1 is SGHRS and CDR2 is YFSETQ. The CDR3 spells CASSLAQGYTEAFF. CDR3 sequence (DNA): TGCGCCAGCAGCTTAGCTCAGGGCTACACTGAAGCTTTCTTT.

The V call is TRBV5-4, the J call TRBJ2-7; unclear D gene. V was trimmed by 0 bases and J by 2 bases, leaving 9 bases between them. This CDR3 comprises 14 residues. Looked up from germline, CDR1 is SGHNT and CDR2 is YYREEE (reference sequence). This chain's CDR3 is CASSLDEKTYEQYF. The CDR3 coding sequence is TGTGCCAGCAGCTTGGATGAGAAAACCTACGAGCAGTACTTC.

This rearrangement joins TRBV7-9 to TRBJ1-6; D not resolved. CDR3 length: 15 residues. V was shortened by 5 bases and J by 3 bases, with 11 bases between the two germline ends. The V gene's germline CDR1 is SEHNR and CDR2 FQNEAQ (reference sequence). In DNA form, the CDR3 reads TGTGCCAGCAGCGCCCAAAGCGGCTATAATTCACCCCTCCACTTT. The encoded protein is CASSAQSGYNSPLHF. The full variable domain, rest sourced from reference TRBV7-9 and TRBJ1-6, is DTGVSQNPRHKITKRGQNVTFRCDPISEHNRLYWYRQTLGQGPEFLTYFQNEAQLEKSRLLSDRFSAERPKGSFSTLEIQRTEQGDSAMYLCASSAQSGYNSPLHFGNGTRLTVT.

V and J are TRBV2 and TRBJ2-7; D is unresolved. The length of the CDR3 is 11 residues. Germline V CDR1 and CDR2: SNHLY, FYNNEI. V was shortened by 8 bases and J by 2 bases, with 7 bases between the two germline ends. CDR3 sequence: CASGQAYEQYF. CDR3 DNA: TGTGCCAGCGGGCAAGCCTACGAGCAGTACTTC.

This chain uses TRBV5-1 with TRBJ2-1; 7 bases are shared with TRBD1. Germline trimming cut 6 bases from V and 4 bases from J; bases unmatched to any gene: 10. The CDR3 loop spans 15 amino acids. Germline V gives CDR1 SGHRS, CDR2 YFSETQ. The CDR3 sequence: CASTPTGTVYNEQFF. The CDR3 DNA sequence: TGCGCCAGCACCCCGACAGGGACCGTATACAATGAGCAGTTCTTC.

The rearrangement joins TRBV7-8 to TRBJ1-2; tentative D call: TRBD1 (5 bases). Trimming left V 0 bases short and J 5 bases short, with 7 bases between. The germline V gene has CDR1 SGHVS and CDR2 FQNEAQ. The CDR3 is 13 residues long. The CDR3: CASSLAGGYGYTF. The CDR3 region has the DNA TGTGCCAGCAGCTTAGCTGGGGGGTATGGCTACACCTTC.

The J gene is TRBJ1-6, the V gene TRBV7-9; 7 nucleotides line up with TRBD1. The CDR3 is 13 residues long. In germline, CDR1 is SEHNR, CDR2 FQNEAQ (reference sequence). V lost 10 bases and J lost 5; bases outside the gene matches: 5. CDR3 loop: CATQGQNNSPLHF. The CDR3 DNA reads TGTGCCACCCAGGGACAGAATAATTCACCCCTCCACTTT.

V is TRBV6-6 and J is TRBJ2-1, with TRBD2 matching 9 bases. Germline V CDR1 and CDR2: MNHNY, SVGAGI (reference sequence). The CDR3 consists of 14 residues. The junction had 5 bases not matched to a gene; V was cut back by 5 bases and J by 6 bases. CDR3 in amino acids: CASSATSGFNEQFF. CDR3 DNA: TGTGCCAGCAGTGCTACTAGCGGGTTCAATGAGCAGTTCTTC.

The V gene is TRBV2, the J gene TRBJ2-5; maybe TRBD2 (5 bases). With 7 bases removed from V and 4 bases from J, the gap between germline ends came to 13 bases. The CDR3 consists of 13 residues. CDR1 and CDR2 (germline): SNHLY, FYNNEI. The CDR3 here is CASIADFGETQYF. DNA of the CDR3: TGTGCCAGCATTGCGGACTTCGGAGAGACCCAGTACTTC.

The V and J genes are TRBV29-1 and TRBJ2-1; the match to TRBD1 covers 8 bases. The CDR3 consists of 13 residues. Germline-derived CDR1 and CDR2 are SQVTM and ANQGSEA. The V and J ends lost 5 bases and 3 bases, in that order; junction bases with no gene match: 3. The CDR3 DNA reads TGCAGCGTTCGGACAGGGAACTACAATGAGCAGTTCTTC. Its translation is CSVRTGNYNEQFF.

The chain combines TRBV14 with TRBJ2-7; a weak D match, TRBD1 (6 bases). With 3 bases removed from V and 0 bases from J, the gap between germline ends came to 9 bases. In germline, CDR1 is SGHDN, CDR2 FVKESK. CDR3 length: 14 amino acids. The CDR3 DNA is TGTGCCAGCAGCCAGTACAGGGCCTCCTACGAGCAGTACTTC. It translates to CASSQYRASYEQYF.